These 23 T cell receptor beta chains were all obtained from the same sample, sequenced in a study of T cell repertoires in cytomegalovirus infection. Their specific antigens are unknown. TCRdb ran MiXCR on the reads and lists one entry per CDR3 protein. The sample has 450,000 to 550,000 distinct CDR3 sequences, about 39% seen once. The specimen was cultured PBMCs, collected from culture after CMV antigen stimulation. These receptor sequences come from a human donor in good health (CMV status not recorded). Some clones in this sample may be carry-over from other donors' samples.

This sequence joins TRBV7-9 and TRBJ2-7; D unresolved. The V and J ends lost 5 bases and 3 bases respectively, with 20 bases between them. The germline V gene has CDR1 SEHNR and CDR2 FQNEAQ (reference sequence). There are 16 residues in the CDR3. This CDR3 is CASSHPGSPDRYEQYF. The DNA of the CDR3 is TGTGCCAGCAGCCATCCCGGGTCTCCAGACCGCTACGAGCAGTACTTC.

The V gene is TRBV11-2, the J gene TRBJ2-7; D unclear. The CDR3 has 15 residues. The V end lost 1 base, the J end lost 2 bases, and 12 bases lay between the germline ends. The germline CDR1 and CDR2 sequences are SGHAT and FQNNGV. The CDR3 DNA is TGTGCCAGCAGCTTAGGTCCAGGCGATACCTACGAGCAGTACTTC. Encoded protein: CASSLGPGDTYEQYF.

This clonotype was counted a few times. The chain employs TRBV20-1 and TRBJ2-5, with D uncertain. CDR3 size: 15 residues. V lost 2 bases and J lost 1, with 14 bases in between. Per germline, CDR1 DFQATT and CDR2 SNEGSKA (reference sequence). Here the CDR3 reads CSARRSINSQETQYF. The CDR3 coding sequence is TGCAGTGCTAGACGATCGATTAATAGCCAAGAGACCCAGTACTTC.

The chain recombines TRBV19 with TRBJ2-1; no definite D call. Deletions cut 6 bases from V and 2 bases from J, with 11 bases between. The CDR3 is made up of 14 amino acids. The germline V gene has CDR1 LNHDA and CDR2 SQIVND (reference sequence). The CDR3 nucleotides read TGTGCCAGTAGGACCTCATTCCCCTACAATGAGCAGTTCTTC. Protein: CASRTSFPYNEQFF.

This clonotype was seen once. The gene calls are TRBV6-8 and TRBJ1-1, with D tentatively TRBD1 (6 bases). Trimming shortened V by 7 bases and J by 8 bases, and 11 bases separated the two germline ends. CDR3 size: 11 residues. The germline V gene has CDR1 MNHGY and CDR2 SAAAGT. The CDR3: CASIFQGEAFF. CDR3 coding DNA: TGTGCCAGCATCTTTCAGGGGGAAGCTTTCTTT.

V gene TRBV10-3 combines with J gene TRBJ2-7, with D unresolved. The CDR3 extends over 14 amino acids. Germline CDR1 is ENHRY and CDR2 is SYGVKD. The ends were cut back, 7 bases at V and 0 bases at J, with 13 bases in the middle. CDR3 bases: TGTGCCATCATGGGAACCGGGCGCTCCTACGAGCAGTACTTC. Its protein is CAIMGTGRSYEQYF.

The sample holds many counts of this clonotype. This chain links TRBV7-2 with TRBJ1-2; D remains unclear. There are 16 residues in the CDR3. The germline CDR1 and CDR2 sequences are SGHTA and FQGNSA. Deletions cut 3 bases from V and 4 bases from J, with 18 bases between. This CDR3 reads CASSLGNSARSYGYTF. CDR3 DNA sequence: TGTGCCAGCAGCTTGGGGAACAGTGCTCGGAGCTATGGCTACACCTTC. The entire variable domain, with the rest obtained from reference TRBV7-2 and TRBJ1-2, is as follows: GAGVSQSPSNKVTEKGKDVELRCDPISGHTALYWYRQSLGQGLEFLIYFQGNSAPDKSGLPSDRFSAERTGGSVSTLTIQRTQQEDSAVYLCASSLGNSARSYGYTFGSGTRLTVV.

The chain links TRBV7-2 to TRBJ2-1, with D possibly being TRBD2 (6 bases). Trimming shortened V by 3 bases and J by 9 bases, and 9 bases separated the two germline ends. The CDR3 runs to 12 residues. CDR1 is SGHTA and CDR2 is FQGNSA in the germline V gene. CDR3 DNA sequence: TGTGCCAGCAGCTTTAGCGGTACTGAGCAGTTCTTC. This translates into CASSFSGTEQFF.

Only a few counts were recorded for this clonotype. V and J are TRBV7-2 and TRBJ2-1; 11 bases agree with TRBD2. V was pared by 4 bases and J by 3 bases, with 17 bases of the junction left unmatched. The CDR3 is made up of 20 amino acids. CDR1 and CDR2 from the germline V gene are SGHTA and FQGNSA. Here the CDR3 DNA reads TGTGCCAGCAGCTCGGCCGGGGGGACTAGCGGAGAAGACGTCTACAATGAGCAGTTCTTC. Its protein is CASSSAGGTSGEDVYNEQFF.

This CDR3 is CASSFPGLAGGLHEQFF. The CDR3, as DNA: TGTGCCAGCAGTTTCCCGGGACTAGCGGGAGGGCTCCATGAGCAGTTCTTC. The chain combines TRBV7-8 with TRBJ2-1, with TRBD2 matching 16 bases. The length of the CDR3 is 17 residues. The germline V gene has CDR1 SGHVS and CDR2 FQNEAQ. The junction had 10 bases not matched to a gene; V was cut back by 6 bases and J by 8 bases.

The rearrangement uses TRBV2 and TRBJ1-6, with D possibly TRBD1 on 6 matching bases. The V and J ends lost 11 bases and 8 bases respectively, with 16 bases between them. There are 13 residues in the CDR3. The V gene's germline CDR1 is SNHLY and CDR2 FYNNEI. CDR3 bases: TGTGCCCTCAGAGTGGGGGCTGATTCACCCCTCCACTTT. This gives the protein CALRVGADSPLHF. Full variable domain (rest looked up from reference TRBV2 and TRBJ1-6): EPEVTQTPSHQVTQMGQEVILRCVPISNHLYFYWYRQILGQKVEFLVSFYNNEISEKSEIFDDQFSVERPDGSNFTLKIRSTKLEDSAMYFCALRVGADSPLHFGNGTRLTVT.

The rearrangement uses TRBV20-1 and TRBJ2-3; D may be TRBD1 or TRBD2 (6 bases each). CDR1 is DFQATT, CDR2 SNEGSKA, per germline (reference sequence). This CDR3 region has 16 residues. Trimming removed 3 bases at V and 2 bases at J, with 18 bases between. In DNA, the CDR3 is TGCAGTGCTAGCGGAGGGACAATCTCTCCCACAGATACGCAGTATTTT. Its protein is CSASGGTISPTDTQYF.

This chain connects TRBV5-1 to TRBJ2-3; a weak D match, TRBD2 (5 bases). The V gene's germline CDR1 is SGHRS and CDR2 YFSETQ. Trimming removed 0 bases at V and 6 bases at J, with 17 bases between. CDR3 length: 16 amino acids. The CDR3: CASSLAWEIFADTQYF. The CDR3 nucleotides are TGCGCCAGCAGCTTGGCCTGGGAGATTTTTGCGGATACGCAGTATTTT.

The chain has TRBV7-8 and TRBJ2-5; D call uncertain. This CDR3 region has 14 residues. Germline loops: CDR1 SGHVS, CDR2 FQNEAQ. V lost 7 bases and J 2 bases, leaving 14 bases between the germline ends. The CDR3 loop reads CASNHLGIQETQYF. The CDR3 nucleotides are TGTGCCAGCAACCATTTAGGGATTCAAGAGACCCAGTACTTC.

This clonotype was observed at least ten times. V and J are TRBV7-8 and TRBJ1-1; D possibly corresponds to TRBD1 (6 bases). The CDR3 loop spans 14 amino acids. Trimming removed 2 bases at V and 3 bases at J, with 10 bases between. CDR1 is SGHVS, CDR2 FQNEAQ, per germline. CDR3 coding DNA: TGTGCCAGCAGCTTATTACAGGGCTACACTGAAGCTTTCTTT. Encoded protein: CASSLLQGYTEAFF.

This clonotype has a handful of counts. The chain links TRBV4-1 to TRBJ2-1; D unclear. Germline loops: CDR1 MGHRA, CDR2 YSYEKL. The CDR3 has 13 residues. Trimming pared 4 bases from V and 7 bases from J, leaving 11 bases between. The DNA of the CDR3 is TGCGCCAGCAGCCCCCCAGTAGTGAATGAGCAGTTCTTC. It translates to CASSPPVVNEQFF.

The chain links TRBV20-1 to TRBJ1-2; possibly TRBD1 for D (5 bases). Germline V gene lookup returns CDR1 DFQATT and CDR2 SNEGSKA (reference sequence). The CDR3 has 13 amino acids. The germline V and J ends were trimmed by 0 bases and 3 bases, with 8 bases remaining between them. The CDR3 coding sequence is TGCAGTGCTAGAGATCGCAGGGACTATGGCTACACCTTC. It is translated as CSARDRRDYGYTF.

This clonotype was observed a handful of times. The CDR3 is CASSSLQGFIQYF. Written as DNA, the CDR3 is TGTGCCAGCAGCTCACTACAGGGGTTCATTCAGTACTTC. The chain employs TRBV7-2 and TRBJ2-4, with 7 bases identical to TRBD1. The trim removed 4 bases at V and 9 bases at J, leaving 6 bases unmatched. Germline CDR1 and CDR2: SGHTA and FQGNSA. The CDR3 has 13 residues.

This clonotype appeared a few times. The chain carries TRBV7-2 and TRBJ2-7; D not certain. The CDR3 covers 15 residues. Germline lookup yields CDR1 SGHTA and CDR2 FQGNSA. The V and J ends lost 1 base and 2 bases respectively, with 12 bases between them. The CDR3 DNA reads TGTGCCAGCAGCTTAGGCCCGCGTGGTGCCTACGAGCAGTACTTC. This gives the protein CASSLGPRGAYEQYF.

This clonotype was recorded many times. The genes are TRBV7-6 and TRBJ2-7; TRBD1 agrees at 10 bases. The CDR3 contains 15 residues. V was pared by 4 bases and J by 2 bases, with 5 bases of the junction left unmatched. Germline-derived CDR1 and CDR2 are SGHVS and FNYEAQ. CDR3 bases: TGTGCCAGCAGCTCCACCGGGACAGGGGCCTACGAGCAGTACTTC. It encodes CASSSTGTGAYEQYF.

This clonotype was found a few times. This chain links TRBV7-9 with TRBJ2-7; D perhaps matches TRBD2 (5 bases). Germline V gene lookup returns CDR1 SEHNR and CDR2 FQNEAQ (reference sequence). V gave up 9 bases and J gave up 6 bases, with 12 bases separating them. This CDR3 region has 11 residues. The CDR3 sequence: CASTRGGEQYF. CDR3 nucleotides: TGTGCCAGTACTCGGGGTGGCGAGCAGTACTTC.

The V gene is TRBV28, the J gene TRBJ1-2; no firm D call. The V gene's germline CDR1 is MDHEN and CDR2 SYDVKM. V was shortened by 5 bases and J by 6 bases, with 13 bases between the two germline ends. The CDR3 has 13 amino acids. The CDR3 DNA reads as TGTGCCAGCAGTCGTCCCGGGAACCATGGCTACACCTTC. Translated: CASSRPGNHGYTF.

The CDR3 coding sequence is TGTGCCAGCAGTTACTCCTCTTCTGGAAACACCATATATTTT. Protein sequence: CASSYSSSGNTIYF. The rearrangement uses TRBV6-5 and TRBJ1-3; D gene ambiguous. The CDR3 covers 14 residues. The V gene lost 0 bases and the J gene lost 1 base, with 4 bases spanning the gap. CDR1 is MNHEY, CDR2 SVGAGI, per germline.